These 22 T cell receptor beta chains were sequenced from one sample in a study of cytomegalovirus exposure and HLA in healthy donors. The PCR ran on 60 Vbeta and 13 Jbeta primers. TCRdb's copy holds only in-frame clones and misses some; the assay was immunoSEQ multiplex PCR. The sample's table shows over 200,000 clones. Specimen: PBMCs. The receptors were gathered from a woman in her thirties in good health and CMV-seropositive.

V and J are TRBV7-9 and TRBJ2-1, with D tentatively TRBD1 (5 bases). V was cut by 1 base and J by 9 bases, with 16 bases left in between. The CDR3 consists of 15 residues. Germline lookup yields CDR1 SEHNR and CDR2 FQNEAQ (reference sequence). The CDR3 region is CASSLGKAGKVEQFF. The CDR3 DNA sequence: TGTGCCAGCAGCTTAGGTAAGGCAGGGAAGGTTGAGCAGTTCTTC.

The V call is TRBV6-6, the J call TRBJ1-3, with 10 bases aligning to TRBD1. Looked up from germline, CDR1 is MNHNY and CDR2 is SVGAGI (reference sequence). Trimming removed 6 bases from V and 4 bases from J; junction bases left unmatched: 9. There are 16 residues in the CDR3. As DNA, the CDR3 is TGTGCCAGCAGCCCACGGACAGGGGGGGCGGGAAACACCATATATTTT. Its protein is CASSPRTGGAGNTIYF.

The chain joins TRBV12-5 to TRBJ1-4; D is ambiguous. The CDR3 consists of 19 residues. Germline loops: CDR1 LGHNT, CDR2 FRNRAP. V lost 1 base and J 0 bases, leaving 18 bases between the germline ends. As DNA, the CDR3 is TGTGCTAGTGGTTTGGGACCCCAAAGCGTTGATCCAACTAATGAAAAACTGTTTTTT. Translation: CASGLGPQSVDPTNEKLFF.

The rearrangement links TRBV4-1 to TRBJ2-2; the D gene is possibly TRBD2 (7 bases). Germline CDR1 reads MGHRA; CDR2 reads YSYEKL. This CDR3 contains 17 residues. V shed 0 bases and J shed 3 bases, with 14 bases lying between them. The CDR3 coding sequence is TGCGCCAGCAGCCAAGACGGGGGCGGGGGAGACACCGGGGAGCTGTTTTTT. Amino acid sequence: CASSQDGGGGDTGELFF.

J is TRBJ2-2 and V is TRBV11-3; TRBD1 agrees at 7 bases. Germline lookup yields CDR1 SGHNT and CDR2 YENEEA. The V gene end was trimmed by 5 bases and the J gene end by 0 bases; junction bases not matched to a gene: 9. This CDR3 contains 17 residues. The CDR3 sequence is CASSQSTGAANTGELFF. In DNA, the CDR3 is TGTGCCAGCAGCCAATCCACAGGGGCGGCGAACACCGGGGAGCTGTTTTTT.

The chain combines TRBV27 with TRBJ2-7; perhaps TRBD1 as D (5 bases). Germline V gene data show CDR1 as MNHEY and CDR2 as SMNVEV (reference sequence). Trimming removed 6 bases at V and 5 bases at J, with 17 bases between. The CDR3 runs 14 residues. For the CDR3, the DNA is TGTGCCAGCAGACTCACAGGCGCCCCTAACGAGCAGTACTTC. Amino acid sequence: CASRLTGAPNEQYF.

The rearrangement links TRBV9 to TRBJ2-1; possible D gene TRBD1, 6 bases. Per the germline V gene, CDR1 is SGDLS and CDR2 is YYNGEE. V was clipped by 0 bases and J by 9 bases, with 7 bases between them. The CDR3 covers 12 residues. CDR3 region: CASSVAQGEQFF. CDR3 coding DNA: TGTGCCAGCAGCGTAGCACAGGGTGAGCAGTTCTTC.

V and J are TRBV18 and TRBJ1-5, with TRBD1 matching 7 bases. The V segment lost 2 bases and the J segment 6 bases; nucleotides outside the gene matches: 13. This CDR3 comprises 17 residues. Germline-derived CDR1 and CDR2 are KGHSH and LQKENI. The CDR3 region is CASSPFRETGNLQPQHF. DNA of the CDR3: TGTGCCAGCTCACCATTTCGTGAGACAGGGAATCTTCAGCCCCAGCATTTT.

The DNA for the CDR3 is TGTGCCAGCAGTCACGACTCCCGGGCTAGCGGTAGCTCCTACAATGAGCAGTTCTTC. It codes for CASSHDSRASGSSYNEQFF. This sequence joins TRBV7-9 and TRBJ2-1, with TRBD2 matching 7 bases. Germline V lookup: CDR1 SEHNR, CDR2 FQNEAQ (reference sequence). The junction had 17 bases not matched to a gene; V was cut back by 6 bases and J by 0 bases. There are 19 residues in the CDR3.

Concerning this clone itself: This specimen includes other DNA sequences encoding the same CDR3. This rearrangement joins TRBV6-6 to TRBJ1-4; D not certain. The V end lost 5 bases, the J end lost 4 bases, and 5 bases lay between the germline ends. CDR3 length equals 12 residues. CDR1 and CDR2 from the germline V gene are MNHNY and SVGAGI (reference sequence). CDR3 amino acids: CASSRSNEKLFF. The CDR3, as DNA: TGTGCCAGCAGTAGGAGTAATGAAAAACTGTTTTTT.

V gene TRBV27 combines with J gene TRBJ2-7; tentatively, D is TRBD1 (6 bases). V lost 4 bases to trimming and J lost 1 base, with 11 bases between them. Germline V gives CDR1 MNHEY, CDR2 SMNVEV (reference sequence). This CDR3 contains 14 residues. The CDR3 loop reads CASSYSGVSYEQYF. The CDR3 nucleotides are TGTGCCAGCAGTTACTCAGGGGTTTCCTACGAGCAGTACTTC.

The chain has TRBV4-3 and TRBJ2-7, with 7 bases fitting TRBD1. The CDR3 has 13 residues. V lost 1 base and J lost 7; bases outside the gene matches: 4. Germline V gene sequence: CDR1 LGHNA, CDR2 YSLEER. DNA of the CDR3: TGCGCCAGCAGCCAAGCGCAGGGGGAAGAGCAGTACTTC. Encoded protein: CASSQAQGEEQYF.

About this clone: Other DNA sequences from this sample encode an identical CDR3 as well. V is TRBV7-9 and J is TRBJ1-2; D not resolved. Trimming pared 10 bases from V and 4 bases from J, leaving 13 bases between. The CDR3 totals 12 residues. Germline assignment: CDR1 SEHNR and CDR2 FQNEAQ (reference sequence). The CDR3 nucleotides are TGTGCCACGGGGAGTGAAAGCTATGGCTACACCTTC. Translation: CATGSESYGYTF. The variable domain in full, completed from reference TRBV7-9 and TRBJ1-2, reads DTGVSQNPRHKITKRGQNVTFRCDPISEHNRLYWYRQTLGQGPEFLTYFQNEAQLEKSRLLSDRFSAERPKGSFSTLEIQRTEQGDSAMYLCATGSESYGYTFGSGTRLTVV.

The chain links TRBV28 to TRBJ1-2; 7 bases are a match to TRBD1. Germline CDR1 and CDR2: MDHEN and SYDVKM. The V segment lost 6 bases and the J segment 0 bases; nucleotides outside the gene matches: 7. The CDR3 is 15 amino acids. CDR3 DNA sequence: TGTGCCAGCAGAGAAGGACAGGCAGCTAACTATGGCTACACCTTC. It codes for CASREGQAANYGYTF.

This chain links TRBV5-1 with TRBJ2-1; D unresolved. Germline V gene sequence: CDR1 SGHRS, CDR2 YFSETQ. CDR3 length equals 16 residues. With 0 bases removed from V and 0 bases from J, the gap between germline ends came to 10 bases. This chain's CDR3 is CASSLDSGSSYNEQFF. CDR3 nucleotide sequence: TGCGCCAGCAGCTTGGATTCAGGAAGCTCCTACAATGAGCAGTTCTTC.

The chain recombines TRBV7-2 with TRBJ2-6; a weak D match, TRBD1 (5 bases). V lost 5 bases, J lost 2 bases, and 13 bases lay in between. Germline V gene data show CDR1 as SGHTA and CDR2 as FQGNSA. This CDR3 is built from 16 residues. The CDR3 region is CASSNVPGTGANVLTF. The CDR3 nucleotides are TGTGCCAGCAGCAACGTCCCAGGGACTGGGGCCAACGTCCTGACTTTC. Filled out from reference TRBV7-2 and TRBJ2-6, the complete variable domain reads GAGVSQSPSNKVTEKGKDVELRCDPISGHTALYWYRQSLGQGLEFLIYFQGNSAPDKSGLPSDRFSAERTGGSVSTLTIQRTQQEDSAVYLCASSNVPGTGANVLTFGAGSRLTVL.

V and J are TRBV5-1 and TRBJ1-2; maybe TRBD1 (5 bases). V was cut by 1 base and J by 3 bases, with 16 bases left in between. The germline CDR1 and CDR2 sequences are SGHRS and YFSETQ. The CDR3 length is 16 residues. CDR3 in DNA: TGCGCCAGCAGCTTGATCGGGCGGGGGGAGGACTATGGCTACACCTTC. It specifies CASSLIGRGEDYGYTF.

The V call is TRBV4-1, the J call TRBJ2-7, with 8 bases identical to TRBD2. V lost 1 base to trimming and J lost 2 bases; unmatched junction nucleotides: 1. The CDR3 covers 14 residues. CDR1 MGHRA and CDR2 YSYEKL come from the germline V gene. CDR3 residues: CASSQGSGTYEQYF. Here the CDR3 DNA reads TGCGCCAGCAGCCAAGGTAGCGGGACCTACGAGCAGTACTTC.

This chain uses TRBV5-6 with TRBJ2-3, with 10 bases aligning to TRBD2. V lost 3 bases to trimming and J lost 2 bases; unmatched junction nucleotides: 12. The V gene's germline CDR1 is SGHDT and CDR2 YYEEEE. The CDR3 contains 18 residues. CDR3 in DNA: TGTGCCAGCAGCTCCCTCAGCGGGAGGGCAAAGATCACAGATACGCAGTATTTT. Translation gives CASSSLSGRAKITDTQYF.

The rearrangement uses TRBV10-3 and TRBJ1-2, with D possibly being TRBD1 (6 bases). The CDR3 covers 17 residues. The germline V and J ends were trimmed by 6 bases and 3 bases, with 23 bases remaining between them. The V gene's germline CDR1 is ENHRY and CDR2 SYGVKD. The CDR3 DNA is TGTGCCATCAGCGGACAGCAAACACCTCACGCCGACTATGGCTACACCTTC. Its protein is CAISGQQTPHADYGYTF.

The chain recombines TRBV9 with TRBJ2-5; tentative D call: TRBD1 (5 bases). Trimming cost V 1 base and J 1 base, with 8 bases left between them. The CDR3 length is 14 residues. Germline CDR1 SGDLS, CDR2 YYNGEE. CDR3 DNA sequence: TGTGCCAGCAGCGTAAGGGGCAGCCAAGAGACCCAGTACTTC. Protein: CASSVRGSQETQYF.

V usage is TRBV7-9 and J usage is TRBJ1-4; 9 bases agree with TRBD1. Per the germline V gene, CDR1 is SEHNR and CDR2 is FQNEAQ (reference sequence). The CDR3 spans 15 residues. V gave up 0 bases and J gave up 5 bases; unmatched junction bases: 1. The CDR3 is CASSLAGTGNEKLFF. The CDR3, as DNA: TGTGCCAGCAGCTTAGCGGGGACAGGGAATGAAAAACTGTTTTTT. The full variable domain, rest sourced from reference TRBV7-9 and TRBJ1-4, is DTGVSQNPRHKITKRGQNVTFRCDPISEHNRLYWYRQTLGQGPEFLTYFQNEAQLEKSRLLSDRFSAERPKGSFSTLEIQRTEQGDSAMYLCASSLAGTGNEKLFFGSGTQLSVL.